One sample yielded the 7 T cell receptor beta chains listed below, sequenced in a study of T cells in Graves' hyperthyroidism and ophthalmopathy. Amplified TCR beta CDR3 regions derived from RNA transcripts. HTBI primers drove first-round RT-PCR of the TCR CDR3. From the multiplex PCR reads, TCRdb called clonotypes with MiXCR, one entry per CDR3 protein. The sample comprises more than 150,000 distinct CDR3 sequences, about a sixth of which are singletons, and under 35% rests with the top ten. Material for sequencing was blood. The source of these receptors is a woman aged 50 to 65 with Graves' hyperthyroidism.

This clonotype has ten or more counts. The chain couples TRBV5-1 to TRBJ2-3, with unresolved D. Germline V gene lookup returns CDR1 SGHRS and CDR2 YFSETQ. The CDR3 has 13 amino acids. V lost 4 bases, J lost 5 bases, and 11 bases lay in between. DNA for the CDR3: TGCGCCAGCAGCCCCCACGACGGAGATACGCAGTATTTT. Translating it yields CASSPHDGDTQYF. Combining the CDR3 with reference TRBV5-1 and TRBJ2-3 gives the whole variable domain KAGVTQTPRYLIKTRGQQVTLSCSPISGHRSVSWYQQTPGQGLQFLFEYFSETQRNKGNFPGRFSGRQFSNSRSEMNVSTLELGDSALYLCASSPHDGDTQYFGPGTRLTVL.

This clonotype was counted ten times or more. The chain recombines TRBV6-1 with TRBJ1-4; 9 bases align to TRBD1. The CDR3 contains 14 residues. The junction had 7 bases not matched to a gene; V was cut back by 6 bases and J by 8 bases. The germline CDR1 and CDR2 sequences are MNHNS and SASEGT. As DNA, the CDR3 is TGTGCCAGCAGCCCCGGGACAGGGCGCGAAAAACTGTTTTTT. It codes for CASSPGTGREKLFF.

This clonotype was counted many times. This chain connects TRBV19 to TRBJ2-7; 10 bases map to TRBD1. Germline assignment: CDR1 LNHDA and CDR2 SQIVND (reference sequence). The V gene end was trimmed by 7 bases and the J gene end by 2 bases; junction bases not matched to a gene: 8. The CDR3 extends over 15 amino acids. CDR3 amino acids: CASTIGTGVAYEQYF. DNA for the CDR3: TGTGCCAGTACCATCGGGACAGGGGTCGCCTACGAGCAGTACTTC. Full variable domain (rest looked up from reference TRBV19 and TRBJ2-7): DGGITQSPKYLFRKEGQNVTLSCEQNLNHDAMYWYRQDPGQGLRLIYYSQIVNDFQKGDIAEGYSVSREKKESFPLTVTSAQKNPTAFYLCASTIGTGVAYEQYFGPGTRLTVT.

This clonotype was detected many times. This chain connects TRBV7-6 to TRBJ2-1; TRBD1 agrees at 8 bases. Germline CDR1 SGHVS, CDR2 FNYEAQ. CDR3 length: 15 amino acids. Losses at the gene ends were 5 bases for V and 6 bases for J; bases not matched to a gene: 9. The CDR3 region is CASSLGQGKGNEQFF. Written as DNA, the CDR3 is TGTGCCAGCAGCCTCGGACAGGGTAAAGGCAATGAGCAGTTCTTC. Using reference TRBV7-6 and TRBJ2-1 for the parts outside the CDR3, the full variable domain is GAGVSQSPRYKVTKRGQDVALRCDPISGHVSLYWYRQALGQGPEFLTYFNYEAQQDKSGLPNDRFSAERPEGSISTLTIQRTEQRDSAMYRCASSLGQGKGNEQFFGPGTRLTVL.

This clonotype was seen at least ten times. This chain joins TRBV12-3 or TRBV12-4 and TRBJ1-2; D not certain. Trimming took 5 bases from V and 7 from J, leaving 11 bases between them. The CDR3 loop spans 12 amino acids. This CDR3 reads CASSGRGPGYTF. DNA of the CDR3: TGTGCCAGCAGTGGCCGGGGTCCTGGCTACACCTTC.

The chain couples TRBV7-9 to TRBJ2-2, with a weak D call TRBD1 (5 bases). This CDR3 contains 13 residues. Between the trimmed V and J ends, which lost 5 bases and 6 bases, there was a span of 10 bases. Germline loops: CDR1 SEHNR, CDR2 FQNEAQ (reference sequence). The CDR3 is CASSIRVPGELFF. The CDR3 DNA is TGTGCCAGCAGCATCAGGGTTCCCGGGGAGCTGTTTTTT. Drawing the rest from reference TRBV7-9 and TRBJ2-2, the complete variable domain is DTGVSQNPRHKITKRGQNVTFRCDPISEHNRLYWYRQTLGQGPEFLTYFQNEAQLEKSRLLSDRFSAERPKGSFSTLEIQRTEQGDSAMYLCASSIRVPGELFFGEGSRLTVL.

This clonotype has only a few counts. This rearrangement joins TRBV20-1 to TRBJ1-2, with D perhaps matching TRBD1 (6 bases). Germline V lookup: CDR1 DFQATT, CDR2 SNEGSKA (reference sequence). V was clipped by 0 bases and J by 12 bases, with 17 bases between them. The CDR3 contains 13 residues. The CDR3 region has the DNA TGCAGTGCTAGAGATGGGGGCTCTCAGGGCCACACCTTC. It encodes CSARDGGSQGHTF.